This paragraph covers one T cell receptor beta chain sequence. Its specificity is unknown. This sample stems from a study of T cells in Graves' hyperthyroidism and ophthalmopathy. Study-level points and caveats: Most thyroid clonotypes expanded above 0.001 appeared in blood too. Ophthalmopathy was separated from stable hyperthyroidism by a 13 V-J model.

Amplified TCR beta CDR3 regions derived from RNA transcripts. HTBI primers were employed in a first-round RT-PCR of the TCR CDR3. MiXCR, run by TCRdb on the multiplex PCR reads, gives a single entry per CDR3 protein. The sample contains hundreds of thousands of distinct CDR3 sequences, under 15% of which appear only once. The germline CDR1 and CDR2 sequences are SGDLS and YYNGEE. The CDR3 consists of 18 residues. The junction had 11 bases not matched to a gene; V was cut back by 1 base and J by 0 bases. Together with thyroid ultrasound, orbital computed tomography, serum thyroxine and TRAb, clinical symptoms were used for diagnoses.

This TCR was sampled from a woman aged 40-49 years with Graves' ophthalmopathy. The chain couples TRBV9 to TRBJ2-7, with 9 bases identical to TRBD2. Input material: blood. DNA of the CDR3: TGTGCCAGCAGCGTATCAGCGGGAGGAAACCAGGGCTCCTACGAGCAGTACTTC. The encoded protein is CASSVSAGGNQGSYEQYF. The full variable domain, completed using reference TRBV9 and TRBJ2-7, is DSGVTQTPKHLITATGQRVTLRCSPRSGDLSVYWYQQSLDQGLQFLIQYYNGEERAKGNILERFSAQQFPDLHSELNLSSLELGDSALYFCASSVSAGGNQGSYEQYFGPGTRLTVT.